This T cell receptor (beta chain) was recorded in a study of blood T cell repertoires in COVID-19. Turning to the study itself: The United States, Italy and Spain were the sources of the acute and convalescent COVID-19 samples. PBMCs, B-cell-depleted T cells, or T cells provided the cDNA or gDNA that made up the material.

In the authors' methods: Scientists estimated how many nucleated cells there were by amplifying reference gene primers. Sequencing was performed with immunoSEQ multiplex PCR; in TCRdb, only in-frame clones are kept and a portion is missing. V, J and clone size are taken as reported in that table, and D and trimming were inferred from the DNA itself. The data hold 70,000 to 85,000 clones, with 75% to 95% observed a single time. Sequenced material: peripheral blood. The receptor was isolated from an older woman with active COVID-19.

The CDR3 region has the DNA TGCGCCAGCAGCCTCCCCGCGGGTGGGAGGGATACTACGCAGTATTTT. Protein: CASSLPAGGRDTTQYF. This chain connects TRBV4-1 to TRBJ2-3, with 7 bases fitting TRBD2. Per germline, CDR1 MGHRA and CDR2 YSYEKL. V lost 4 bases and J lost 8; bases outside the gene matches: 15. The CDR3 runs 16 residues.